This TCR beta chain was recorded in a study of beta chain features in type 1 diabetes. The overall study: The samples had roughly 100,000,000 sorted cells examined in all.

Study-wide findings and caveats: More deletions and fewer insertions at VDJ junctions were seen in type 1 diabetes patients. Healthy donors had naive, central memory and Treg TCRB repertoires that appeared less similar than those seen among patients.

Each sorted fraction was over 95% pure. The isolated RNA, all of it, was reverse transcribed, so expressed TCRB transcripts were what got sequenced. Profiled with immunoSEQ multiplex PCR; TCRdb holds only in-frame clones, not every one. The sample has fewer than 400,000 clones, roughly 8% seen once; the top ten hold under 0.5%. Germline values: CDR1 MDHEN, CDR2 SYDVKM. CDR3 length: 11 residues. The V and J ends lost 5 bases and 8 bases respectively, with 6 bases between them. This clone was detected a few times. As yet, its antigen is unknown. The source material was central memory CD4+ T cells from blood. This receptor was taken from a young woman in good health. The chain uses TRBV28 and TRBJ1-4; no clear D gene. The CDR3 sequence is CASSDWEKLFF. The DNA of the CDR3 is TGTGCCAGCAGTGATTGGGAAAAACTGTTTTTT. The full variable domain, rest sourced from reference TRBV28 and TRBJ1-4, is DVKVTQSSRYLVKRTGEKVFLECVQDMDHENMFWYRQDPGLGLRLIYFSYDVKMKEKGDIPEGYSVSREKKERFSLILESASTNQTSMYLCASSDWEKLFFGSGTQLSVL.